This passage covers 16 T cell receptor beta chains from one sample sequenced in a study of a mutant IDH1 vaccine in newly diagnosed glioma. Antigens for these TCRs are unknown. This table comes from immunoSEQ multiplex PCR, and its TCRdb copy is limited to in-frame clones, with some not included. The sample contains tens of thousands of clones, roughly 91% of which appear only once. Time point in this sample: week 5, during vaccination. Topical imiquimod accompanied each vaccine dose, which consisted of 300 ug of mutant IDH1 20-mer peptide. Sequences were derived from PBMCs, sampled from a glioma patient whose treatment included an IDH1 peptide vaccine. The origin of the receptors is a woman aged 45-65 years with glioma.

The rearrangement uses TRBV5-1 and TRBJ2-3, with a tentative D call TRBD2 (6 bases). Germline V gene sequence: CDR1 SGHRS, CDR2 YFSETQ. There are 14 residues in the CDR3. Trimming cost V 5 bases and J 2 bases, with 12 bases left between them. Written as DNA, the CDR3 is TGCGCCAGCAGATTAGCGGCGTCCACAGATACGCAGTATTTT. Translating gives CASRLAASTDTQYF.

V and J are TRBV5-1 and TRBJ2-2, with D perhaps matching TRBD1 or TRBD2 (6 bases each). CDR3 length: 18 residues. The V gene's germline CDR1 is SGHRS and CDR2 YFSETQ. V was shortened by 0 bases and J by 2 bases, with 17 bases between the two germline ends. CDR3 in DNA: TGCGCCAGCAGCTTGGGAGTAGGGGGGCAAAGCAACACCGGGGAGCTGTTTTTT. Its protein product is CASSLGVGGQSNTGELFF.

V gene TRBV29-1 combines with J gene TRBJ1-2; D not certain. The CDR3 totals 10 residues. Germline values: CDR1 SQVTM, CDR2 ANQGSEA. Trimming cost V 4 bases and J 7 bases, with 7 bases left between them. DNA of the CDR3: TGCAGCGTTGTGGACTCTGGCTACACCTTC. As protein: CSVVDSGYTF.

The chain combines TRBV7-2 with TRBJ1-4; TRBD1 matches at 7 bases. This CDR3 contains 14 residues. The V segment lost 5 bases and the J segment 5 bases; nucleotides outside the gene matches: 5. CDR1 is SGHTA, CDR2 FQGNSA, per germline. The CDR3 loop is CASSRDRRNEKLFF. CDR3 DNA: TGTGCCAGCAGCCGGGACAGAAGAAATGAAAAACTGTTTTTT.

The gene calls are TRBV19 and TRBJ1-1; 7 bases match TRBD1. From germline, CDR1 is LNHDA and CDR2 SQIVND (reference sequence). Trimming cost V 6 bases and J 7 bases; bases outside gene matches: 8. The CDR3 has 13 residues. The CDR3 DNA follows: TGTGCCAGTAGGTCGACAGGGTTAATTGAAGCTTTCTTT. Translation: CASRSTGLIEAFF.

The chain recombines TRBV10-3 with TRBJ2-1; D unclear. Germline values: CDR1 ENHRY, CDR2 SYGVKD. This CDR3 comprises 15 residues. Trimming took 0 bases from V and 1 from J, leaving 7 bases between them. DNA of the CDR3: TGTGCCATCAGTGAGTCGACCGAATCCTACAATGAGCAGTTCTTC. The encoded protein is CAISESTESYNEQFF.

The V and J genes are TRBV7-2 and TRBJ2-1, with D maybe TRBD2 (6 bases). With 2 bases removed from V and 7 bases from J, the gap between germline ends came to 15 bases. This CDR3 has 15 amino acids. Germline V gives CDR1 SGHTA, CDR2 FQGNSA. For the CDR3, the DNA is TGTGCCAGCAGCTTACGACTAGTTAGGGATAATGAGCAGTTCTTC. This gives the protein CASSLRLVRDNEQFF.

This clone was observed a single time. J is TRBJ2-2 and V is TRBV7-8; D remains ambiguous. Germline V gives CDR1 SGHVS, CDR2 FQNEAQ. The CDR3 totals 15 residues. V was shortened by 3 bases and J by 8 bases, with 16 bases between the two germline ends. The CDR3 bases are TGTGCCAGCAGCTTTGTTACCATCCCGACGGGGGAGCTGTTTTTT. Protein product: CASSFVTIPTGELFF.

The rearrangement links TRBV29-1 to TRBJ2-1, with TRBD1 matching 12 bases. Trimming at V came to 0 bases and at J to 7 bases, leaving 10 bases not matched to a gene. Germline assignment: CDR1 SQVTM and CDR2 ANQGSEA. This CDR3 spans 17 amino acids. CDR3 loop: CSVEDQIGTGGRNEQFF. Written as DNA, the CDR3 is TGCAGCGTTGAAGACCAGATAGGGACAGGGGGCAGGAATGAGCAGTTCTTC.

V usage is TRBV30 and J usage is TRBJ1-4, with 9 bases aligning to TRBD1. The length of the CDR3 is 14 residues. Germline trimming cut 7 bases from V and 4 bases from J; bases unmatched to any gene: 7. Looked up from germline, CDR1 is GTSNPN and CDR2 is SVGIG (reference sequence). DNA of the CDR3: TGTGCCTCACGTCCGGGACAGGGTAATGAAAAACTGTTTTTT. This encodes CASRPGQGNEKLFF.

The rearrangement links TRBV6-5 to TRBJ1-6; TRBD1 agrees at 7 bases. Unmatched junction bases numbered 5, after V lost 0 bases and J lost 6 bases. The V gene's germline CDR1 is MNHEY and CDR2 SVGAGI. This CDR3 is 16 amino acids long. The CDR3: CASSYSTGTVNSPLHF. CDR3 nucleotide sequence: TGTGCCAGCAGTTACTCGACCGGGACAGTTAATTCACCCCTCCACTTT.

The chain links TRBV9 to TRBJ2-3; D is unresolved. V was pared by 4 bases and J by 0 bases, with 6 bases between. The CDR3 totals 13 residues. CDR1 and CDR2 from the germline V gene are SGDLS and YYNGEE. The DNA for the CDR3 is TGTGCCAGCAGCCCCTCTAGCACAGATACGCAGTATTTT. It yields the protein CASSPSSTDTQYF.

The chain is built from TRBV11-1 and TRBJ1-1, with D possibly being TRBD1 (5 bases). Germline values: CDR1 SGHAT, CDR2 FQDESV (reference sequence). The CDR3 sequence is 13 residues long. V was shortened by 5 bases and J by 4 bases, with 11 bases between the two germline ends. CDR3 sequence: CASSPQGGTEAFF. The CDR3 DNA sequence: TGTGCCAGCAGCCCTCAGGGTGGCACTGAAGCTTTCTTT.

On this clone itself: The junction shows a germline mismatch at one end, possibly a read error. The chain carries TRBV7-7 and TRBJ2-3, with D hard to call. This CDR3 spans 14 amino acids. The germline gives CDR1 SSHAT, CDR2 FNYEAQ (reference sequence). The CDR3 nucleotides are TGTGCTAGCAGTCGTAACGAGTTTGGGAATACGCAGTATTTT. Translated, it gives CASSRNEFGNTQYF.

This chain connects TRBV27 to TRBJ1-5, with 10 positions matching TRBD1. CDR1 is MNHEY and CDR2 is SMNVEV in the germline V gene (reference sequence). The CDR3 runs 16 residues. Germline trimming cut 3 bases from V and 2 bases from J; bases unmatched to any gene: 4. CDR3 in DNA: TGTGCCAGCAGTTTGACAGGGGGCGAGGGCAATCAGCCCCAGCATTTT. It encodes CASSLTGGEGNQPQHF.

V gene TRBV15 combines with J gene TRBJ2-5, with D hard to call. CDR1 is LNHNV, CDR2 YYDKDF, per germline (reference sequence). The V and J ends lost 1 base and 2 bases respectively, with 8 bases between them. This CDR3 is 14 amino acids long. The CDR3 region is CATSRGAKQETQYF. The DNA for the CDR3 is TGTGCCACCAGCAGAGGGGCCAAACAAGAGACCCAGTACTTC.